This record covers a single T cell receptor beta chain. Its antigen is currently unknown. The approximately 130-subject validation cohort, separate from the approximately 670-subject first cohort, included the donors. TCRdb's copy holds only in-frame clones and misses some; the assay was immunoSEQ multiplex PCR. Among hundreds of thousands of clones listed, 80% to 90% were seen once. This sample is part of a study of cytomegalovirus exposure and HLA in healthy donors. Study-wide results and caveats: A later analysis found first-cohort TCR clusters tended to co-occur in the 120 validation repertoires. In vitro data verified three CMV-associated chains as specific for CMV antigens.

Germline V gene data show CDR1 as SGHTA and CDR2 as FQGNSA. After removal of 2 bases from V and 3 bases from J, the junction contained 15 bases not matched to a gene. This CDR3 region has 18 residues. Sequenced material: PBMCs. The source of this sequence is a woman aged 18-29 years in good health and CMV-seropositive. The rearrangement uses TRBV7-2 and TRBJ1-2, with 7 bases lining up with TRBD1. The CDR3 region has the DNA TGTGCCAGCAGCTTAATAGGGGGCAATCTACCTCCTTACTATGGCTACACCTTC. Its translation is CASSLIGGNLPPYYGYTF.